These 15 T cell receptor beta chains share one sample of origin, sequenced in a study of blood T cell repertoires in COVID-19. Profiled with immunoSEQ multiplex PCR; TCRdb holds only in-frame clones, not every one. The sample shows some 120,000 clones, about four fifths of them seen only once. Input material: peripheral blood. The origin of the receptors is a man older than 75 with acute or convalescent COVID-19.

This chain connects TRBV6-1 to TRBJ2-6; the D is unclear. The V gene lost 1 base and the J gene lost 0 bases, with 7 bases spanning the gap. CDR1 is MNHNS, CDR2 SASEGT, per germline. The CDR3 runs to 16 residues. The CDR3 coding sequence is TGTGCCAGCAGTGAAGGTAGTTACTCTGGGGCCAACGTCCTGACTTTC. Translating it yields CASSEGSYSGANVLTF.

V is TRBV7-9 and J is TRBJ1-5, with 9 bases fitting TRBD1. CDR1 and CDR2 from the germline V gene are SEHNR and FQNEAQ (reference sequence). Trimming removed 3 bases from V and 2 bases from J; junction bases left unmatched: 8. The CDR3 is 17 residues long. CDR3 sequence reads: CASSFDPDRGGNQPQHF. The DNA for the CDR3 is TGTGCCAGCAGCTTCGATCCAGACAGGGGGGGCAATCAGCCCCAGCATTTT.

The chain carries TRBV7-2 and TRBJ2-5, with 10 bases lining up with TRBD2. V lost 8 bases and J lost 2; bases outside the gene matches: 8. Germline CDR1 is SGHTA and CDR2 is FQGNSA. The CDR3 has 15 residues. The DNA of the CDR3 is TGTGCCAGCGCCCGGACTAGCGGAATACAAGAGACCCAGTACTTC. Amino acid sequence: CASARTSGIQETQYF.

This clone came up a few times. The chain employs TRBV5-1 and TRBJ2-1, with 11 bases matching TRBD2. The CDR3 totals 16 residues. Germline V gene data show CDR1 as SGHRS and CDR2 as YFSETQ. V trimming: 4 bases; J trimming: 4 bases; junction bases outside the gene matches: 7. CDR3 protein: CASSLNLAGGYNEQFF. The DNA for the CDR3 is TGCGCCAGCAGCCTTAACCTAGCGGGGGGATACAATGAGCAGTTCTTC. The full variable domain, rest sourced from reference TRBV5-1 and TRBJ2-1, is KAGVTQTPRYLIKTRGQQVTLSCSPISGHRSVSWYQQTPGQGLQFLFEYFSETQRNKGNFPGRFSGRQFSNSRSEMNVSTLELGDSALYLCASSLNLAGGYNEQFFGPGTRLTVL.

The chain is built from TRBV24-1 and TRBJ2-1, with TRBD1 matching 8 bases. The CDR3 consists of 20 residues. Germline V gene data show CDR1 as KGHDR and CDR2 as SFDVKD. V was pared by 1 base and J by 0 bases, with 13 bases of the junction left unmatched. In DNA form, the CDR3 reads TGTGCCACCAGTGATTTTGGAGACAGGGGCCGTCCGAGCTCCTACAATGAGCAGTTCTTC. Its protein is CATSDFGDRGRPSSYNEQFF.

The chain has TRBV4-3 and TRBJ2-2, with no clear D. The CDR3 has 15 residues. Trimming removed 0 bases at V and 2 bases at J, with 7 bases between. Germline-derived CDR1 and CDR2 are LGHNA and YSLEER. CDR3: CASSQDRSNTGELFF. CDR3 nucleotide sequence: TGCGCCAGCAGCCAAGATCGGAGTAACACCGGGGAGCTGTTTTTT.

The rearrangement links TRBV29-1 to TRBJ2-7; D ambiguous. This CDR3 comprises 12 residues. The ends were cut back, 0 bases at V and 3 bases at J, with 6 bases in the middle. CDR1 SQVTM and CDR2 ANQGSEA come from the germline V gene. CDR3 nucleotide sequence: TGCAGCGTTGAAGAGGGCAGCTACGAGCAGTACTTC. It specifies CSVEEGSYEQYF.

CDR3 bases: TGTGCCAGCAGCTTGGGTGGTCGGGGGGGGCGCGATACGCAGTATTTT. Protein: CASSLGGRGGRDTQYF. V and J are TRBV7-2 and TRBJ2-3; 8 bases are shared with TRBD2. Germline loops: CDR1 SGHTA, CDR2 FQGNSA. There are 16 residues in the CDR3. Unmatched junction bases numbered 11, after V lost 3 bases and J lost 6 bases.

The chain is built from TRBV24-1 and TRBJ2-3; 9 bases agree with TRBD1. The V and J ends lost 6 bases and 4 bases, in that order; junction bases with no gene match: 7. The germline V gene encodes CDR1 KGHDR and CDR2 SFDVKD. CDR3 size: 15 residues. The CDR3 DNA reads TGTGCCACCAGTTCCCCGGACAGGGGCGCAGATACGCAGTATTTT. This codes for CATSSPDRGADTQYF.

The chain is built from TRBV7-2 and TRBJ2-5; TRBD2 might be the D (6 bases). CDR1 and CDR2 from the germline V gene are SGHTA and FQGNSA. V was cut by 1 base and J by 0 bases, with 9 bases left in between. This CDR3 is 15 amino acids long. Written as DNA, the CDR3 is TGTGCCAGCAGCTTAGTCACTAGCTACCAAGAGACCCAGTACTTC. Translation: CASSLVTSYQETQYF.

The chain uses TRBV7-9 and TRBJ2-5; 7 bases align to TRBD1. This CDR3 is 14 amino acids long. Germline V gene sequence: CDR1 SEHNR, CDR2 FQNEAQ (reference sequence). The J segment lost 4 bases and the V segment lost 2 bases, leaving 4 bases of the junction unmatched. The CDR3 coding sequence is TGTGCCAGCAGCTTAACAGGGGCCGGAGAGACCCAGTACTTC. This encodes CASSLTGAGETQYF.

The genes are TRBV4-1 and TRBJ1-1; 7 nucleotides align to TRBD1. The junction had 5 bases not matched to a gene; V was cut back by 4 bases and J by 0 bases. The CDR3 is made up of 15 amino acids. Germline V lookup: CDR1 MGHRA, CDR2 YSYEKL. The CDR3 loop is CASSRRQGLNTEAFF. CDR3 in DNA: TGCGCCAGCAGCCGACGACAGGGATTGAACACTGAAGCTTTCTTT.

The rearrangement joins TRBV3-1 (or the pseudogene TRBV3-2) to TRBJ1-6; D may be TRBD1 (6 bases). Germline lookup yields CDR1 LGHDT and CDR2 YNNKEL (reference sequence). CDR3 length equals 19 residues. V lost 0 bases to trimming and J lost 10 bases, with 25 bases between them. The CDR3 protein is CASSQDFGGARNPRSPLHF. CDR3 DNA sequence: TGTGCCAGCAGCCAAGATTTTGGGGGGGCGCGTAATCCTCGATCACCCCTCCACTTT.

The chain carries TRBV7-2 and TRBJ2-2, with D possibly matching TRBD1 (6 bases). With 6 bases removed from V and 0 bases from J, the gap between germline ends came to 11 bases. The CDR3 totals 15 residues. The germline gives CDR1 SGHTA, CDR2 FQGNSA. The CDR3 loop is CASRSGTTNTGELFF. CDR3 nucleotide sequence: TGTGCCAGCAGGTCCGGGACAACGAACACCGGGGAGCTGTTTTTT.

The chain is built from TRBV7-2 and TRBJ2-3, with 11 bases identical to TRBD1. This CDR3 is 16 amino acids long. Unmatched junction bases numbered 8, after V lost 5 bases and J lost 4 bases. Germline lookup yields CDR1 SGHTA and CDR2 FQGNSA. The CDR3 protein is CASSPRGQGGPDTQYF. CDR3 nucleotide sequence: TGTGCCAGCAGCCCTCGGGGACAGGGGGGCCCAGATACGCAGTATTTT. Filled out from reference TRBV7-2 and TRBJ2-3, the complete variable domain reads GAGVSQSPSNKVTEKGKDVELRCDPISGHTALYWYRQSLGQGLEFLIYFQGNSAPDKSGLPSDRFSAERTGGSVSTLTIQRTQQEDSAVYLCASSPRGQGGPDTQYFGPGTRLTVL.